A single sample gave rise to the 21 T cell receptor beta chains below, sequenced in a study of T cells after posttransplantation cyclophosphamide. Here immunoSEQ multiplex PCR was the method, and the copy in TCRdb shows in-frame clones only, minus some. This sample has 21,000 or so clones; approximately 86% occur once, and the top ten carry about 2%. Controls had myeloablative marrow grafts with methotrexate and calcineurin inhibitor, sampled at 1 year. Sequencing used PBMCs, obtained approximately 360 days after allogeneic stem cell transplant with calcineurin inhibitor and methotrexate. The receptors were gathered from a female patient under 45 who received an allogeneic stem cell transplant from an unrelated donor, was CMV-positive, and had acute and chronic GVHD. A share of the T cells may be of graft donor origin.

The CDR3 loop reads CASSETTGGRSPLHF. DNA of the CDR3: TGTGCCAGCAGTGAAACAACAGGGGGAAGGTCACCCCTCCACTTT. The rearrangement links TRBV6-1 to TRBJ1-6, with TRBD1 matching 8 bases. V lost 2 bases to trimming and J lost 10 bases; unmatched junction nucleotides: 7. CDR3 length equals 15 residues. CDR1 and CDR2 from the germline V gene are MNHNS and SASEGT.

V is TRBV19 and J is TRBJ2-1; 7 nucleotides agree with TRBD2. This CDR3 contains 18 residues. The junction had 21 bases not matched to a gene; V was cut back by 9 bases and J by 4 bases. The V gene's germline CDR1 is LNHDA and CDR2 SQIVND (reference sequence). The DNA of the CDR3 is TGTGCCAGCGCCTTTCCAATGGATGCCAGGGAGGGATACAATGAGCAGTTCTTC. Protein product: CASAFPMDAREGYNEQFF.

This clone was recorded only once. V and J are TRBV5-1 and TRBJ2-7, with TRBD1 matching 7 bases. The CDR3 is made up of 14 amino acids. CDR1 is SGHRS, CDR2 YFSETQ, per germline. The ends lost 1 base at V and 5 bases at J; junction bases unmatched: 6. This CDR3 is CASSLNRGSDEQYF. The CDR3, as DNA: TGCGCCAGCAGCTTGAACAGGGGCTCGGACGAGCAGTACTTC.

The genes are TRBV29-1 and TRBJ1-5; D unclear. The CDR3 loop spans 12 amino acids. Deletions cut 5 bases from V and 7 bases from J, with 12 bases between. CDR1 is SQVTM and CDR2 is ANQGSEA in the germline V gene. As DNA, the CDR3 is TGCAGCGTTCTGGACCCGGGACAGCCCCAGCATTTT. Translating gives CSVLDPGQPQHF. Using reference TRBV29-1 and TRBJ1-5 for the parts outside the CDR3, the full variable domain is SAVISQKPSRDICQRGTSLTIQCQVDSQVTMMFWYRQQPGQSLTLIATANQGSEATYESGFVIDKFPISRPNLTFSTLTVSNMSPEDSSIYLCSVLDPGQPQHFGDGTRLSIL.

This chain joins TRBV5-1 and TRBJ2-3; D not certain. The CDR3 covers 12 residues. V was trimmed by 4 bases and J by 2 bases, leaving 5 bases between them. Germline-derived CDR1 and CDR2 are SGHRS and YFSETQ. The CDR3 DNA is TGCGCCAGCAGCGGAGACACAGATACGCAGTATTTT. Protein sequence: CASSGDTDTQYF.

The chain is built from TRBV2 and TRBJ1-2; TRBD1 might be the D (6 bases). Trimming shortened V by 10 bases and J by 7 bases, and 22 bases separated the two germline ends. In germline, CDR1 is SNHLY, CDR2 FYNNEI. This CDR3 has 14 residues. CDR3 coding DNA: TGTGCCACCTCCACGGCAGGGGAATTCGCTGGCTACACCTTC. This sequence encodes CATSTAGEFAGYTF.

This clone was counted a single time. The chain is built from TRBV6-1 and TRBJ2-7; TRBD2 matches at 10 bases. Germline V gene sequence: CDR1 MNHNS, CDR2 SASEGT. J lost 7 bases, V lost 2 bases, and 5 bases had no gene match. This CDR3 has 14 residues. The CDR3 loop is CASSEQLAGVEQYF. The CDR3 DNA follows: TGTGCCAGCAGTGAACAGCTAGCGGGGGTTGAGCAGTACTTC.

CDR3 sequence: CASSFRGTLANYGYTF. For the CDR3, the DNA is TGTGCCAGCAGCTTCCGGGGGACCTTAGCTAACTATGGCTACACCTTC. The chain is built from TRBV5-6 and TRBJ1-2, with TRBD1 as a possible D gene (5 bases). Per the germline V gene, CDR1 is SGHDT and CDR2 is YYEEEE. The CDR3 totals 16 residues. V dropped 2 bases and J dropped 0 bases, with 14 bases sitting between them.

The chain uses TRBV7-9 and TRBJ1-2; no firm D call. This CDR3 contains 14 residues. Germline-derived CDR1 and CDR2 are SEHNR and FQNEAQ (reference sequence). The V gene lost 6 bases and the J gene lost 6 bases, with 17 bases spanning the gap. CDR3 region: CASRRQDLAHGYTF. The CDR3 DNA is TGTGCCAGCAGGCGACAAGATCTAGCCCATGGCTACACCTTC.

The chain recombines TRBV27 with TRBJ2-5; D is perhaps TRBD1 (5 bases). Germline-derived CDR1 and CDR2 are MNHEY and SMNVEV (reference sequence). Trimming cost V 8 bases and J 5 bases, with 9 bases left between them. CDR3 size: 11 residues. The CDR3 sequence is CASRYRETQYF. CDR3 sequence (DNA): TGTGCCAGCCGATACAGGGAGACCCAGTACTTC.

The rearrangement links TRBV5-1 to TRBJ2-1, with 12 bases fitting TRBD2. The CDR3 is made up of 15 amino acids. Germline V gene sequence: CDR1 SGHRS, CDR2 YFSETQ. V was clipped by 4 bases and J by 3 bases; unmatched bases: 2. This chain's CDR3 is CASSAGLAGYNEQFF. The DNA for the CDR3 is TGCGCCAGCAGCGCGGGACTAGCGGGCTACAATGAGCAGTTCTTC.

Only one count was recorded for this clone. The chain carries TRBV14 and TRBJ2-5; possibly TRBD1 for D (5 bases). Between the trimmed V and J ends, which lost 1 base and 3 bases, there was a span of 9 bases. Germline loops: CDR1 SGHDN, CDR2 FVKESK. The CDR3 extends over 14 amino acids. CDR3 sequence (DNA): TGTGCCAGCAGCCAAGGACAGAGGAAAGAGACCCAGTACTTC. Protein product: CASSQGQRKETQYF.

V and J are TRBV25-1 and TRBJ2-3, with D tentatively TRBD2 (5 bases). The germline gives CDR1 MGHDK, CDR2 SYGVNS. The length of the CDR3 is 11 residues. V lost 8 bases and J 7 bases, leaving 10 bases between the germline ends. The CDR3 nucleotides read TGTGCCAGCCGATCGGGGAATACGCAGTATTTT. It specifies CASRSGNTQYF.

The chain links TRBV10-2 to TRBJ2-5; possibly TRBD2 for D (5 bases). This CDR3 has 13 amino acids. CDR1 and CDR2 from the germline V gene are WSHSY and SAAADI. V lost 5 bases, J lost 5 bases, and 12 bases lay in between. Written as DNA, the CDR3 is TGCGCCAGCAGTTGGGCGGGTCCGGAGACCCAGTACTTC. Its protein product is CASSWAGPETQYF.

V is TRBV4-1 and J is TRBJ2-2; 7 nucleotides match TRBD1. The V segment lost 1 base and the J segment 6 bases; nucleotides outside the gene matches: 8. Germline CDR1 reads MGHRA; CDR2 reads YSYEKL. The length of the CDR3 is 16 residues. This CDR3 reads CASSQGRRGRSGELFF. Here the CDR3 DNA reads TGCGCCAGCAGCCAAGGTCGAAGGGGGCGATCCGGGGAGCTGTTTTTT.

The gene calls are TRBV21-1 and TRBJ2-3; TRBD1 is the table's D call, not checked against the DNA. TRBV21-1 is given as a pseudogene. The CDR3 contains 15 residues. This chain's CDR3 is CASSKGGQGENAQYF. Here the CDR3 DNA reads TGTGCCAGCAGCAAGGGGGGACAGGGGGAGAATGCGCAGTATTTT.

The chain recombines TRBV6-1 with TRBJ2-3; tentatively, D is TRBD2 (6 bases). CDR1 and CDR2 from the germline V gene are MNHNS and SASEGT. CDR3 length: 14 residues. V was shortened by 4 bases and J by 8 bases, with 16 bases between the two germline ends. The CDR3 reads CASSVGGKEATQYF. The DNA of the CDR3 is TGTGCCAGCAGTGTGGGGGGAAAGGAGGCTACGCAGTATTTT.

The V gene is TRBV5-5, the J gene TRBJ2-5; D is unresolved. The germline V and J ends were trimmed by 1 base and 2 bases, with 12 bases remaining between them. The germline V gene has CDR1 SGHKS and CDR2 YYEKEE (reference sequence). The CDR3 is made up of 15 amino acids. For the CDR3, the DNA is TGTGCCAGCAGCTTGATCCCTGGCCAGCAAGAGACCCAGTACTTC. Its protein product is CASSLIPGQQETQYF. Variable domain in full (rest from reference TRBV5-5 and TRBJ2-5): DAGVTQSPTHLIKTRGQQVTLRCSPISGHKSVSWYQQVLGQGPQFIFQYYEKEERGRGNFPDRFSARQFPNYSSELNVNALLLGDSALYLCASSLIPGQQETQYFGPGTRLLVL.

The chain is built from TRBV15 and TRBJ1-5; D remains ambiguous. V shed 0 bases and J shed 7 bases, with 13 bases lying between them. The germline V gene encodes CDR1 LNHNV and CDR2 YYDKDF (reference sequence). This CDR3 has 15 residues. CDR3 DNA: TGTGCCACCAGCAGAGACGAAGGAGGAGGACAGCCCCAGCATTTT. The encoded protein is CATSRDEGGGQPQHF.

The V call is TRBV10-3, the J call TRBJ1-4; possibly TRBD1 for D (6 bases). The CDR3 is 16 amino acids. CDR1 and CDR2 from the germline V gene are ENHRY and SYGVKD. The germline V and J ends were trimmed by 2 bases and 2 bases, with 12 bases remaining between them. CDR3 DNA: TGTGCCATCAGTGAGAGCCAGGGGCGCACTAATGAAAAACTGTTTTTT. This gives the protein CAISESQGRTNEKLFF.

The chain joins TRBV9 to TRBJ1-1; a weak D match, TRBD1 (5 bases). CDR3 length: 15 amino acids. The germline gives CDR1 SGDLS, CDR2 YYNGEE. Trimming took off 0 bases at V and 2 bases at J, with 11 bases between the two ends. CDR3 nucleotides: TGTGCCAGCAGCGTAGGGCGGGGGGGAAACACTGAAGCTTTCTTT. Translated: CASSVGRGGNTEAFF. Drawing the rest from reference TRBV9 and TRBJ1-1, the complete variable domain is DSGVTQTPKHLITATGQRVTLRCSPRSGDLSVYWYQQSLDQGLQFLIQYYNGEERAKGNILERFSAQQFPDLHSELNLSSLELGDSALYFCASSVGRGGNTEAFFGQGTRLTVV.